These T cell receptor beta chains were read from a single sample in a study of CD8+ T cells in alopecia areata. Measured with immunoSEQ multiplex PCR; TCRdb has only the in-frame clones, and not every one. The sample has 190,000 or so clones; roughly three fifths are singletons. Sample: CD4+ T cells sorted from blood, taken at week 4, from a patient treated with tofacitinib. The receptor source for this set is a human donor with alopecia areata. CDR3s include the opening cysteine and the closing phenylalanine or tryptophan. Each record gives: V gene, CDR3 protein.

v_call: TRBV23-1
cdr3_aa: CAQPNWGRQPQHF

v_call: TRBV30
cdr3_aa: CAWSKGYGYTF

v_call: TRBV5-1
cdr3_aa: CASSSEGYEQYF

v_call: TRBV29-1
cdr3_aa: CSVEDRRTDTQYF

v_call: TRBV4-1
cdr3_aa: CASSQGPGRETQYF

v_call: TRBV30
cdr3_aa: CAWIDPGLRNEQFF

v_call: TRBV15
cdr3_aa: CATSELQNSPLHF

v_call: TRBV7-2
cdr3_aa: CASSSRRRNTGELFF

v_call: TRBV29-1
cdr3_aa: CSVVGRAQETQYF

v_call: TRBV5-1
cdr3_aa: CASSRGQRGTGELFF

v_call: TRBV27
cdr3_aa: CASSFGGADTEAFF

v_call: TRBV7-2
cdr3_aa: CASSFDPGRQTQYF

v_call: TRBV7-9
cdr3_aa: CASSLEGQGYGYTF

v_call: TRBV5-1
cdr3_aa: CASSMGLAGTFAGELFF

v_call: TRBV19
cdr3_aa: CASSDNPGQGTEQYF

v_call: TRBV4-1
cdr3_aa: CASSQRDQRGGYNEQFF

v_call: TRBV5-5
cdr3_aa: CASSLATPSTSYEQYF

v_call: TRBV19
cdr3_aa: CASSPSMYTEAFF

v_call: TRBV7-9
cdr3_aa: CASSPREGLNTGELFF

v_call: TRBV13
cdr3_aa: CASSLEKGGTRNEQFF

v_call: TRBV9
cdr3_aa: CASSPHFSGLQETQYF

v_call: TRBV4-2
cdr3_aa: CASSQDWSSDTQYF

v_call: TRBV15
cdr3_aa: CATSRDSRAQPQHF

v_call: TRBV7-2
cdr3_aa: CASSPGQGWGETQYF

v_call: TRBV29-1
cdr3_aa: CSGGHLDEQYF

v_call: TRBV19
cdr3_aa: CASRDRAYSNQPQHF

v_call: TRBV4-2
cdr3_aa: CASSLSGTGVYEQYF

v_call: TRBV29-1
cdr3_aa: CSVGQASSNYGYTF

v_call: TRBV27
cdr3_aa: CASSPRGTYGYTF

v_call: TRBV29-1
cdr3_aa: CSVKKVSDEQFF

v_call: TRBV4-3
cdr3_aa: CASSQVQGDEQYF

v_call: TRBV7-2
cdr3_aa: CASSLGTGMGTQYF

v_call: TRBV15
cdr3_aa: CATSRDQAYTQYF

v_call: TRBV7-9
cdr3_aa: CASSRSIQMNTEAFF

v_call: TRBV7-2
cdr3_aa: CASSFQRGLGETQYF

v_call: TRBV19
cdr3_aa: CASSRRGGAVYNEQFF

v_call: TRBV4-1
cdr3_aa: CASSLSTYTGALKNF

v_call: TRBV7-2
cdr3_aa: CASSLGSLMVSMMMETQYF

v_call: TRBV19
cdr3_aa: CASSMEGRSATIYF

v_call: TRBV19
cdr3_aa: CASSFQGGGTEAFF

v_call: TRBV15
cdr3_aa: CATSRDWRVLNTEAFF

v_call: TRBV30
cdr3_aa: CASYLKAGREQFF

v_call: TRBV4-2
cdr3_aa: CASSQDALLDIQYF

v_call: TRBV5-1
cdr3_aa: CASRSRGPPDTQYF

v_call: TRBV30
cdr3_aa: CAWSLGGMNTEAFF

v_call: TRBV5-1
cdr3_aa: CASSYGTAPGLPPMNTEAFF

v_call: TRBV30
cdr3_aa: CAWSAGVRHQAFF

v_call: TRBV29-1
cdr3_aa: CSVDRVTGANVLTF

v_call: TRBV7-9
cdr3_aa: CASSFPGQPQHF

v_call: TRBV7-9
cdr3_aa: CASSPLDGGGFF

v_call: TRBV29-1
cdr3_aa: CSVEGQGTSTGTQYF

v_call: TRBV27
cdr3_aa: CASSSRVSHEQYF

v_call: TRBV29-1
cdr3_aa: CSSAGTSTPFF

v_call: TRBV29-1
cdr3_aa: CSVGWLGMAGELFF